This T cell receptor beta chain was recorded in a study of CD8+CD57+ T cells in acquired aplastic anemia. Study as a whole: Quantities of DNA derived from sorted CD4+ and CD8+ cells averaged 3.2 ug. Reads per healthy sample averaged about 10.8 million (CD4+) and some 11 million (CD8+).

Study outcomes and limitations: Levels of CD8+ Simpson's diversity were not significantly distinct in patients versus controls. Patients and controls shared 25 to 35 CD8+ CDR3 sequences, highly expressed in patients.

About this clonotype itself: The target antigen is unknown.

The use of genomic DNA as template underpinned the TCR beta VDJ and CDR3 profiling. TCRdb used MiXCR to reprocess the reads, holding one entry per CDR3 protein. The repertoire holds about 160,000 distinct CDR3 sequences, roughly 48% seen once, with approximately 1% in the top ten. This CDR3 region has 16 residues. The germline V gene encodes CDR1 MGHDK and CDR2 SYGVNS. Trimming removed 3 bases from V and 4 bases from J; junction bases left unmatched: 3. This TCR was sampled from a human donor in good health. This sequence joins TRBV25-1 and TRBJ2-2, with 12 positions matching TRBD1. Material: sorted CD4+, CD8+, or CD8+CD57+ T cells (not recorded which) from PBMCs. The CDR3, as DNA: TGTGCCAGCAGTGATCCGGGACAGGGGGCCACCGGGGAGCTGTTTTTT. Translation: CASSDPGQGATGELFF.